This TCR beta chain was documented in a study of T cells after posttransplantation cyclophosphamide. Study-level points and caveats: Recipient CMV seropositivity and CMV reactivation strongly tracked TRB clonality.

The table came from immunoSEQ multiplex PCR; TCRdb's copy has only in-frame clones and leaves some out. The sample has around 5,000 clones; approximately 71% are singletons. In regard to this clone: Its cognate antigen is unknown.

V was pared by 3 bases and J by 2 bases, with 12 bases between. From germline, CDR1 is KGHSH and CDR2 LQKENI. The CDR3 runs 15 residues. Cyclophosphamide on days +3 and +4 followed busulfan-fludarabine conditioning and a marrow graft. The chain links TRBV18 to TRBJ2-3, with D perhaps matching TRBD2 (5 bases). Sequenced material: PBMCs, taken after allogeneic stem cell transplant with posttransplant cyclophosphamide. This TCR was recovered from a male patient aged 60-70 years who received an allogeneic stem cell transplant from an unrelated donor, was CMV-positive, and had no GVHD. A subset of T cells may come from the graft donor. The CDR3 DNA is TGTGCCAGCTCACCCGAGGGCAGCTTCACAGATACGCAGTATTTT. This translates into CASSPEGSFTDTQYF. The whole variable domain, remainder taken from reference TRBV18 and TRBJ2-3, is NAGVMQNPRHLVRRRGQEARLRCSPMKGHSHVYWYRQLPEEGLKFMVYLQKENIIDESGMPKERFSAEFPKEGPSILRIQQVVRGDSAAYFCASSPEGSFTDTQYFGPGTRLTVL.